This TCR beta chain was captured by sequencing in a study of patients and donors after allogeneic stem cell transplantation. TCRdb re-called the RT-PCR reads with MiXCR, one entry per CDR3 protein. Of some 9,800 distinct CDR3 sequences in the sample, 5.5% to 7% were seen once. This clonotype ranks as medium-sized. In germline, CDR1 is DFQATT, CDR2 SNEGSKA (reference sequence). Trimming took 0 bases from V and 5 from J, leaving 16 bases between them. The CDR3 is 15 amino acids. The chain employs TRBV20-1 and TRBJ1-1; possible D gene TRBD1, 5 bases. Sequenced sample: blood, either unsorted or a sorted T cell fraction (not recorded which). The TCR was taken from a human donor who was either an allogeneic HSCT recipient or a stem cell or donor lymphocyte infusion donor (not recorded which). It is not recorded whose cells these are; they may come from a transplant donor. CDR3 residues: CSARDLLRGGTEAFF. CDR3 nucleotides: TGCAGTGCTAGAGATCTCTTGAGGGGAGGAACTGAAGCTTTCTTT.